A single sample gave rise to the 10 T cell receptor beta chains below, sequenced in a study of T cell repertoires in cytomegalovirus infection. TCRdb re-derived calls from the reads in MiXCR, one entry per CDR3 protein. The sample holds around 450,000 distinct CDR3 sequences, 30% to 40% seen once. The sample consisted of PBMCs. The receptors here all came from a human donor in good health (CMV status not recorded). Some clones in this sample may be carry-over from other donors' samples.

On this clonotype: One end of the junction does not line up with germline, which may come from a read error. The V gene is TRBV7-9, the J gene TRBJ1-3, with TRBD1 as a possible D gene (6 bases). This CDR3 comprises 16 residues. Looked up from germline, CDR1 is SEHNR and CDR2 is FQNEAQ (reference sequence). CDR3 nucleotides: TGTCCCAGCAACCCTCGGGGGACACACTCTGGAAACACCATATATTTT. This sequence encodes CPSNPRGTHSGNTIYF.

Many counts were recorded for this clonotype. The CDR3, as DNA: TGTGCCAGCAGCCCTAGGACAGGGGCCGGGGAGCTGTTTTTT. Amino acids: CASSPRTGAGELFF. The chain recombines TRBV7-2 with TRBJ2-2; 9 nucleotides align to TRBD1. The junction had 4 bases not matched to a gene; V was cut back by 5 bases and J by 6 bases. This CDR3 contains 14 residues. Germline V gives CDR1 SGHTA, CDR2 FQGNSA.

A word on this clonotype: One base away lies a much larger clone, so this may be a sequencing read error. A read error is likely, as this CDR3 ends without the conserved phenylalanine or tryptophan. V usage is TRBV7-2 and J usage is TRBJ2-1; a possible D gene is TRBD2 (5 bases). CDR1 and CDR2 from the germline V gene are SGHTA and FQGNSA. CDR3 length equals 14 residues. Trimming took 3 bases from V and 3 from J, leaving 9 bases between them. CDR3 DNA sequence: TGTGCCAGCAGCTTGGACTGGGGCTACAATGAGCAGTTCTTG. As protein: CASSLDWGYNEQFL.

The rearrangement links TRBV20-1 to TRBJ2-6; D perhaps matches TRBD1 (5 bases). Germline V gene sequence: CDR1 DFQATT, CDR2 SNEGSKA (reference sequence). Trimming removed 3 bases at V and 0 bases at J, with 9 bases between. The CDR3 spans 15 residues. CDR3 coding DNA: TGCAGTGCTAGCAGACAGAACTCTGGGGCCAACGTCCTGACTTTC. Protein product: CSASRQNSGANVLTF.

CDR3 in amino acids: CASSMGPGTEAFF. DNA of the CDR3: TGTGCCAGTAGTATGGGGCCCGGGACAGAAGCTTTCTTT. The chain uses TRBV19 and TRBJ1-1; TRBD1 might be the D (6 bases). CDR3 size: 13 residues. The V end was cut by 3 bases, the J end by 8 bases, with 13 bases between. CDR1 and CDR2 from the germline V gene are LNHDA and SQIVND (reference sequence).

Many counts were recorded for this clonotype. In DNA form, the CDR3 reads TGTGCCAGCAGCTCCCAGGGGGATCAGCCCCAGCATTTT. Translating gives CASSSQGDQPQHF. The rearrangement joins TRBV7-9 to TRBJ1-5; the match to TRBD1 covers 7 bases. Germline trimming cut 4 bases from V and 5 bases from J; bases unmatched to any gene: 2. Looked up from germline, CDR1 is SEHNR and CDR2 is FQNEAQ (reference sequence). The CDR3 is 13 residues long.

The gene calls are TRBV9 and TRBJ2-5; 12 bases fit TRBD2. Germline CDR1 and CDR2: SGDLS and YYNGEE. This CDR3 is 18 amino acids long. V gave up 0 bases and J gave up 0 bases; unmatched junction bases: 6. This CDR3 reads CASSVGTSGVIDQETQYF. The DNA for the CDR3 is TGTGCCAGCAGCGTAGGGACTAGCGGGGTAATCGACCAAGAGACCCAGTACTTC.

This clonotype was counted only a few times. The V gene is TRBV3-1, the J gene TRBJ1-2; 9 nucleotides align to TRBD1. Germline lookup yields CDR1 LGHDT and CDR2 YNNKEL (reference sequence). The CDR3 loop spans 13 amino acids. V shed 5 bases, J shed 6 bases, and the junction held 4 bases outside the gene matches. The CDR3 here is CASSFRQGDGYTF. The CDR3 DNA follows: TGTGCCAGCAGCTTCCGACAGGGGGATGGCTACACCTTC.

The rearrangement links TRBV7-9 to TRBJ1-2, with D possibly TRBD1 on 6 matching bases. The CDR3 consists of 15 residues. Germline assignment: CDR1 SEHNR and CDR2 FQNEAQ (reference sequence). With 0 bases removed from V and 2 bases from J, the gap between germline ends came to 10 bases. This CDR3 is CASSLAGQGNYGYTF. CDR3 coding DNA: TGTGCCAGCAGCTTAGCGGGGCAGGGGAACTATGGCTACACCTTC. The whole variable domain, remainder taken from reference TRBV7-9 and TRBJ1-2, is DTGVSQNPRHKITKRGQNVTFRCDPISEHNRLYWYRQTLGQGPEFLTYFQNEAQLEKSRLLSDRFSAERPKGSFSTLEIQRTEQGDSAMYLCASSLAGQGNYGYTFGSGTRLTVV.

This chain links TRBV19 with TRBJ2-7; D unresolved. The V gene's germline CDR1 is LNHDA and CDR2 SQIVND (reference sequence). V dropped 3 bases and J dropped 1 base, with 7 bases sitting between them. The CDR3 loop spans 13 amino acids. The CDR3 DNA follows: TGTGCCAGTAGTATGGCAATGTCCTACGAGCAGTACTTC. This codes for CASSMAMSYEQYF. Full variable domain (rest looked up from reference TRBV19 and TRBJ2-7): DGGITQSPKYLFRKEGQNVTLSCEQNLNHDAMYWYRQDPGQGLRLIYYSQIVNDFQKGDIAEGYSVSREKKESFPLTVTSAQKNPTAFYLCASSMAMSYEQYFGPGTRLTVT.